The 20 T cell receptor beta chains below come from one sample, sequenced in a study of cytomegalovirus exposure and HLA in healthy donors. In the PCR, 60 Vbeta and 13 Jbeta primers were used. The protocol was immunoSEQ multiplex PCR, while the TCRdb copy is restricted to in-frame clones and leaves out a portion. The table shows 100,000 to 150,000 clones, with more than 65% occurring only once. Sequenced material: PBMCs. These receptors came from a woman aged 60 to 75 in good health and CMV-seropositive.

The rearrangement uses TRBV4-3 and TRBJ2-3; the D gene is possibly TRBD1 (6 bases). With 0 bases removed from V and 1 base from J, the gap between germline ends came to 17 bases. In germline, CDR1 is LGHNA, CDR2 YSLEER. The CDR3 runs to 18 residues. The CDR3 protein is CASSQDGGDTTRTDTQYF. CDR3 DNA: TGCGCCAGCAGCCAAGATGGTGGGGACACCACTCGCACAGATACGCAGTATTTT.

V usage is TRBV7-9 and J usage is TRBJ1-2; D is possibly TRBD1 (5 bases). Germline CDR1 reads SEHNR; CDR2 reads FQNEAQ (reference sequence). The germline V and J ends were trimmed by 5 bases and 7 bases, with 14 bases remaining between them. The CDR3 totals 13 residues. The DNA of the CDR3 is TGTGCCAGCAGCCCTCCAGGGTATGGTGGCTACACCTTC. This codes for CASSPPGYGGYTF.

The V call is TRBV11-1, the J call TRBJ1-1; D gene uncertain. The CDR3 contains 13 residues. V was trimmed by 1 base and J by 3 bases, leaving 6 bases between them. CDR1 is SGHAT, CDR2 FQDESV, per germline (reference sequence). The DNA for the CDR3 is TGTGCCAGCAGCTTAGTTGGGCACACTGAAGCTTTCTTT. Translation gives CASSLVGHTEAFF.

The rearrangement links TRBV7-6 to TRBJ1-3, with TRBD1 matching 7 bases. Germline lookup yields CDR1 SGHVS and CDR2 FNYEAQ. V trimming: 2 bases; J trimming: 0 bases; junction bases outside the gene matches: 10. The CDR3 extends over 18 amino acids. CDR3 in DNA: TGTGCCAGCAGCTTAACCCGAGGCGACAGGGACTCTGGAAACACCATATATTTT. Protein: CASSLTRGDRDSGNTIYF.

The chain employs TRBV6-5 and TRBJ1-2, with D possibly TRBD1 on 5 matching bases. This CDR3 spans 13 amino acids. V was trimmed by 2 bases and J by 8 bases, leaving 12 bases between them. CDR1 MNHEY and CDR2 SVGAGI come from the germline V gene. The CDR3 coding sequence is TGTGCCAGCAGTTACGTGGGGGGATCCGGCTACACCTTC. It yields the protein CASSYVGGSGYTF.

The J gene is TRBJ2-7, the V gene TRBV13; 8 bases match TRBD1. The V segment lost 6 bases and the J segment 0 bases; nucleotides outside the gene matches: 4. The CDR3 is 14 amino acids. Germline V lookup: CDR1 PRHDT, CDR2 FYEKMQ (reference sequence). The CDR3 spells CASRRQGSSYEQYF. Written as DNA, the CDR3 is TGTGCCAGCAGAAGACAGGGGAGCTCCTACGAGCAGTACTTC.

Here the CDR3 reads CASSPRAGGRRTGELFF. For the CDR3, the DNA is TGTGCCAGCAGCCCAAGGGCGGGGGGCAGGAGAACCGGGGAGCTGTTTTTT. The chain employs TRBV7-2 and TRBJ2-2, with TRBD2 identical over 8 bases. The CDR3 has 17 residues. Germline lookup yields CDR1 SGHTA and CDR2 FQGNSA. V lost 5 bases and J lost 5; bases outside the gene matches: 13.

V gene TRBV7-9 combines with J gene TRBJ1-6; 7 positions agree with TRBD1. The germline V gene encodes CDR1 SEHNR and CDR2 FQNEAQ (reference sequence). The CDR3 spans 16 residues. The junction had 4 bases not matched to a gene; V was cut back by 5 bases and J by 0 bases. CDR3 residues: CASSSDRDSYNSPLHF. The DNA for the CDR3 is TGTGCCAGCAGCAGCGACAGGGACTCCTATAATTCACCCCTCCACTTT.

This chain's CDR3 is CASSFDRGANYGYTF. DNA for the CDR3: TGTGCCAGCAGTTTCGACAGGGGGGCTAACTATGGCTACACCTTC. This chain joins TRBV2 and TRBJ1-2, with TRBD1 matching over 9 bases. CDR3 size: 15 residues. From germline, CDR1 is SNHLY and CDR2 FYNNEI. The J segment lost 0 bases and the V segment lost 5 bases, leaving 4 bases of the junction unmatched.

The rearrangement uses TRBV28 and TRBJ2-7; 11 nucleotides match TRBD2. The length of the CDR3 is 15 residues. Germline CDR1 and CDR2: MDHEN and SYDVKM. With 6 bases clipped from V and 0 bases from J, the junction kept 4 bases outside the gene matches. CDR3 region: CASRLAGGASYEQYF. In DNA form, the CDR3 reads TGTGCCAGCAGGCTAGCGGGGGGCGCCTCCTACGAGCAGTACTTC. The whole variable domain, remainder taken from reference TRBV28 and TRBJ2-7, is DVKVTQSSRYLVKRTGEKVFLECVQDMDHENMFWYRQDPGLGLRLIYFSYDVKMKEKGDIPEGYSVSREKKERFSLILESASTNQTSMYLCASRLAGGASYEQYFGPGTRLTVT.

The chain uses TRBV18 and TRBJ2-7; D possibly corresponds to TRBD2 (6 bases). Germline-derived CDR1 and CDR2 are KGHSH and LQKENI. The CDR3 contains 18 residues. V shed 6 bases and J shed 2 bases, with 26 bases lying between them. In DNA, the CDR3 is TGTGCCAGCTCGACAGACGGGGGTTCAAGGTCTGGCCCCTACGAGCAGTACTTC. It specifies CASSTDGGSRSGPYEQYF.

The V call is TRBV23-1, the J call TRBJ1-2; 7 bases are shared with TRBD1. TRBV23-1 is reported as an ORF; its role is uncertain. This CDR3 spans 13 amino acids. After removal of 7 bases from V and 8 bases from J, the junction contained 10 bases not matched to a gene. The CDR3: CASTPPGGGGYTF. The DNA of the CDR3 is TGCGCCAGCACCCCCCCAGGGGGAGGAGGCTACACCTTC.

CDR3 region: CASSPDRGYQPQHF. In nucleotides, the CDR3 is TGTGCCAGCAGCCCCGACAGGGGTTATCAGCCCCAGCATTTT. The V call is TRBV6-6, the J call TRBJ1-5; 8 positions agree with TRBD1. Germline assignment: CDR1 MNHNY and CDR2 SVGAGI (reference sequence). V trimming: 6 bases; J trimming: 5 bases; junction bases outside the gene matches: 6. CDR3 length equals 14 residues.

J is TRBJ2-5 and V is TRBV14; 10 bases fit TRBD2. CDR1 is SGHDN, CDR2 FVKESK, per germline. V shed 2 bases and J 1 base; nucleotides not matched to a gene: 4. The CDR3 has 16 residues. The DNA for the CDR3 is TGTGCCAGCAGCCAACGACTAGCGGGCCTCCAAGAGACCCAGTACTTC. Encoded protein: CASSQRLAGLQETQYF.

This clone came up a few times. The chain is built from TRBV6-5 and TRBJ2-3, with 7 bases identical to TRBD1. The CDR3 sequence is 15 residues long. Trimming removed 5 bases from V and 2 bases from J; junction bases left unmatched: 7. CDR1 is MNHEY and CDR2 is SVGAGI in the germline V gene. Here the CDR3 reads CASSRQGFLTDTQYF. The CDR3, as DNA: TGTGCCAGCAGTCGACAGGGTTTTCTCACAGATACGCAGTATTTT.

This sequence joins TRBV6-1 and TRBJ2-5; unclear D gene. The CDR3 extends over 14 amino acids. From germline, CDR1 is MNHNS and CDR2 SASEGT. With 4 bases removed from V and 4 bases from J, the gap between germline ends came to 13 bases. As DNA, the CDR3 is TGTGCCAGCAGTGCTCACGAGGCTGGAGAGACCCAGTACTTC. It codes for CASSAHEAGETQYF.

CDR3 nucleotides: TGTGCCAGCAGCCTCTCGGGATCCCAAGAGACCCAGTACTTC. It specifies CASSLSGSQETQYF. The gene calls are TRBV7-3 and TRBJ2-5, with a tentative D call TRBD2 (5 bases). Looked up from germline, CDR1 is SGHTA and CDR2 is FQGTGA. The CDR3 sequence is 14 residues long. V was trimmed by 5 bases and J by 1 base, leaving 11 bases between them.

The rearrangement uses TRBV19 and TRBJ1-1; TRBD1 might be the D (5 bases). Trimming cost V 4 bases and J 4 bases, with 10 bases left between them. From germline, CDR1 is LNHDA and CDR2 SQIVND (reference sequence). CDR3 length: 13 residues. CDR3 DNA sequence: TGTGCCAGTAGTACCCACGGGGGCACTGAAGCTTTCTTT. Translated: CASSTHGGTEAFF.

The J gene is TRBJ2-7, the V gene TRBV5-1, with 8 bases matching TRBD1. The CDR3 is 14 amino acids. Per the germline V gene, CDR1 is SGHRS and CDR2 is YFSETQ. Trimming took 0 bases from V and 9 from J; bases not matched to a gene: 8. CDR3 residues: CASSLALPGGGQYF. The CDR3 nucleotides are TGCGCCAGCAGCTTGGCGTTGCCAGGGGGCGGGCAGTACTTC.

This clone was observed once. The CDR3 DNA sequence: TGTGCCAGTAAAGAGAGGGACAGGGGGCGAAAGCAGCCCCAGCATTTT. It encodes CASKERDRGRKQPQHF. The chain joins TRBV19 to TRBJ1-5, with TRBD1 identical over 12 bases. V was clipped by 7 bases and J by 7 bases; unmatched bases: 11. The CDR3 is made up of 16 amino acids. Germline V gene sequence: CDR1 LNHDA, CDR2 SQIVND (reference sequence).